This T cell receptor beta chain was observed in a study of T cells after yellow fever vaccination. Study-wide results and limits: Booster samples showed a return of most primary-vaccination clones (approximately 96% CD4, about 85% CD8).

Germline values: CDR1 WNHNN, CDR2 SYGVQD (reference sequence). Between the trimmed V and J ends, which lost 3 bases and 10 bases, there was a span of 15 bases. The CDR3 spans 13 residues. The study made its TCR cDNA through 5'RACE template switching. That step introduced a universal primer site along with UMIs. TCRdb reprocessed the 5' RACE reads with MiXCR, giving one entry per CDR3 protein. The sample lists roughly 350,000 distinct CDR3 sequences, over 4% occurring once. This clonotype was detected a few times. The antigen remains unidentified. The gene calls are TRBV10-1 and TRBJ1-1; D possibly corresponds to TRBD1 (5 bases). The source was PBMCs, collected 5 days after the yellow fever booster vaccination. The receptor was isolated from a man between 18 and 35 years old who received the YFV17D yellow fever vaccine. The CDR3 loop reads CASSDSGSGVAFF. In nucleotides, the CDR3 is TGCGCCAGCAGTGATTCGGGTTCGGGGGTAGCTTTCTTT.